This TCR beta chain was identified in a study of technical replicates of blood from several donors. This CDR3 spans 12 amino acids. CDR1 MDHEN and CDR2 SYDVKM come from the germline V gene. After removal of 7 bases from V and 5 bases from J, the junction contained 1 base not matched to a gene. The assay was immunoSEQ multiplex PCR, and TCRdb's table has in-frame clones only and misses some. The data contain 84,000 or so clones, 93% of them singletons. The sequenced sample consisted of T cells isolated from PBMCs. The chain couples TRBV28 to TRBJ1-5; 8 bases align to TRBD1. The receptor was derived from a human donor in good health. As DNA, the CDR3 is TGTGCCAGCACAGGGGGCTATCAGCCCCAGCATTTT. Its translation: CASTGGYQPQHF. Using reference TRBV28 and TRBJ1-5 for the parts outside the CDR3, the full variable domain is DVKVTQSSRYLVKRTGEKVFLECVQDMDHENMFWYRQDPGLGLRLIYFSYDVKMKEKGDIPEGYSVSREKKERFSLILESASTNQTSMYLCASTGGYQPQHFGDGTRLSIL.